One sample yielded the 29 T cell receptor beta chains listed below, sequenced in a study of CD8+ T cells in alopecia areata (dated by TCRdb to the late 2010s). Libraries were prepared through the immunoSEQ multiplex PCR assay. RNA was extracted from all samples and reverse transcribed into cDNA, which served as template for TCR sequencing. The immuneACCESS repertoire file appears here via TCRdb, limited to in-frame rearrangements. These files lack a portion of the clones; in checked studies, under half of the deficit traces to unresolved V genes, and the cause of the others is not known. This sample is represented by about 140,000 clones; more than 55% of them were singletons. The ten largest clones capture approximately 34% of the sample. The specimen sequenced was CD8+ T cells sorted from blood. These receptors came from a human donor in good health.

The chain couples TRBV2 to TRBJ1-5; D is unresolved. The CDR3 loop spans 15 amino acids. V was cut by 1 base and J by 4 bases, with 11 bases left in between. CDR1 is SNHLY and CDR2 is FYNNEI in the germline V gene. The CDR3 here is CASSEVMAGNQPQHF. The DNA for the CDR3 is TGTGCCAGCAGTGAAGTAATGGCGGGGAATCAGCCCCAGCATTTT.

The chain has TRBV4-1 and TRBJ1-1; possible D gene TRBD1, 6 bases. Per the germline V gene, CDR1 is MGHRA and CDR2 is YSYEKL. The V and J ends lost 2 bases and 5 bases respectively, with 12 bases between them. The CDR3 contains 14 residues. The CDR3 coding sequence is TGCGCCAGCAGCCAAACAACGCAGGGGACTGAAGCTTTCTTT. This gives the protein CASSQTTQGTEAFF.

CDR3 amino acids: CASSLVFPGEQYF. The CDR3, as DNA: TGTGCCAGCAGCTTAGTTTTCCCGGGCGAGCAGTACTTC. The gene calls are TRBV11-2 and TRBJ2-7; D ambiguous. Deletions cut 1 base from V and 6 bases from J, with 10 bases between. CDR1 SGHAT and CDR2 FQNNGV come from the germline V gene. The length of the CDR3 is 13 residues. Full variable domain (outside the CDR3, taken from reference TRBV11-2 and TRBJ2-7): EAGVAQSPRYKIIEKRQSVAFWCNPISGHATLYWYQQILGQGPKLLIQFQNNGVVDDSQLPKDRFSAERLKGVDSTLKIQPAKLEDSAVYLCASSLVFPGEQYFGPGTRLTVT.

A single count supports this clone. The chain couples TRBV7-8 to TRBJ2-1, with D hard to call. From germline, CDR1 is SGHVS and CDR2 FQNEAQ. This CDR3 comprises 13 residues. Trimming took off 3 bases at V and 10 bases at J, with 13 bases between the two ends. The CDR3 protein is CASSFGLEWEQFF. The CDR3 nucleotides are TGTGCCAGCAGCTTTGGCTTGGAGTGGGAGCAGTTCTTC.

CDR3 residues: CASSGYGTDTQYF. Written as DNA, the CDR3 is TGTGCCAGCTCCGGTTATGGCACAGATACGCAGTATTTT. V and J are TRBV18 and TRBJ2-3; D gene uncertain. Germline-derived CDR1 and CDR2 are KGHSH and LQKENI. The CDR3 spans 13 residues. Trimming cost V 6 bases and J 1 base, with 8 bases left between them. Combining the CDR3 with reference TRBV18 and TRBJ2-3 gives the whole variable domain NAGVMQNPRHLVRRRGQEARLRCSPMKGHSHVYWYRQLPEEGLKFMVYLQKENIIDESGMPKERFSAEFPKEGPSILRIQQVVRGDSAAYFCASSGYGTDTQYFGPGTRLTVL.

V and J are TRBV6-5 and TRBJ1-2; no reliable D call. The germline V and J ends were trimmed by 0 bases and 6 bases, with 17 bases remaining between them. From germline, CDR1 is MNHEY and CDR2 SVGAGI. The CDR3 runs to 16 residues. This CDR3 is CASSYSRSRDSDGYTF. For the CDR3, the DNA is TGTGCCAGCAGTTACTCCCGGTCTAGGGATTCGGATGGCTACACCTTC.

The chain combines TRBV13 with TRBJ2-3, with D unresolved. The germline gives CDR1 PRHDT, CDR2 FYEKMQ (reference sequence). CDR3 length: 16 residues. Trimming took 5 bases from V and 3 from J, leaving 18 bases between them. In nucleotides, the CDR3 is TGTGCCAGCAGCCCCCGCGGTAGCCGCGAAACAGATACGCAGTATTTT. Protein: CASSPRGSRETDTQYF.

This rearrangement joins TRBV7-9 to TRBJ2-1; the match to TRBD2 covers 7 bases. The CDR3 consists of 13 residues. From germline, CDR1 is SEHNR and CDR2 FQNEAQ (reference sequence). V was clipped by 3 bases and J by 7 bases; unmatched bases: 3. The CDR3 DNA reads as TGTGCCAGCAGCTTTGGGGGGGTTAATGAGCAGTTCTTC. The encoded protein is CASSFGGVNEQFF.

The CDR3 is CASSLSHRLAVLYNEQFF. The CDR3 coding sequence is TGTGCCAGCAGCTTAAGTCATCGGCTAGCGGTTCTATACAATGAGCAGTTCTTC. V usage is TRBV11-2 and J usage is TRBJ2-1; 7 nucleotides line up with TRBD2. Germline CDR1 is SGHAT and CDR2 is FQNNGV. V lost 2 bases to trimming and J lost 4 bases; unmatched junction nucleotides: 14. The CDR3 runs 18 residues.

This clone has ten or more counts. V is TRBV7-9 and J is TRBJ2-7; D might be TRBD1 or TRBD2, each matching 5 bases. V was pared by 1 base and J by 2 bases, with 15 bases between. Germline loops: CDR1 SEHNR, CDR2 FQNEAQ (reference sequence). The CDR3 totals 16 residues. The CDR3 region is CASSLVGGRGTYEQYF. Here the CDR3 DNA reads TGTGCCAGCAGCTTAGTTGGGGGACGGGGAACCTACGAGCAGTACTTC.

This clone was detected only a few times. This sequence joins TRBV15 and TRBJ2-3, with TRBD2 matching over 8 bases. The germline CDR1 and CDR2 sequences are LNHNV and YYDKDF (reference sequence). The CDR3 is 16 residues long. J gave up 4 bases and V 6 bases, and 12 bases lay outside the gene matches. The CDR3 region is CATSPTSGGPSDTQYF. For the CDR3, the DNA is TGTGCCACCAGTCCCACCTCGGGAGGGCCCTCAGATACGCAGTATTTT.

V and J are TRBV7-9 and TRBJ2-7; D might be TRBD1 (7 bases). The length of the CDR3 is 15 residues. Germline-derived CDR1 and CDR2 are SEHNR and FQNEAQ (reference sequence). Between the trimmed V and J ends, which lost 3 bases and 4 bases, there was a span of 16 bases. Here the CDR3 reads CASSFGQGDSYEQYF. The CDR3 DNA reads TGTGCCAGCAGCTTTGGGCAGGGGGACTCTTACGAGCAGTACTTC.

The chain joins TRBV5-4 to TRBJ2-7; 12 nucleotides line up with TRBD2. Germline loops: CDR1 SGHNT, CDR2 YYREEE (reference sequence). There are 15 residues in the CDR3. The V segment lost 4 bases and the J segment 2 bases; nucleotides outside the gene matches: 4. The DNA for the CDR3 is TGTGCCAGCAGCCCGACTAGCGGGAGCGCCTACGAGCAGTACTTC. It encodes CASSPTSGSAYEQYF.

This clone was counted between two and nine times. The rearrangement links TRBV5-6 to TRBJ2-7, with D possibly being TRBD1 (5 bases). CDR1 and CDR2 from the germline V gene are SGHDT and YYEEEE. The V end lost 1 base, the J end lost 0 bases, and 11 bases lay between the germline ends. The CDR3 consists of 15 residues. The DNA for the CDR3 is TGTGCCAGCAGCTTGATGGGGCGAGGCTCCTACGAGCAGTACTTC. It codes for CASSLMGRGSYEQYF.

This clone was recorded a few times. V usage is TRBV29-1 and J usage is TRBJ2-1, with 7 bases lining up with TRBD2. CDR3 length: 17 amino acids. Germline trimming cut 0 bases from V and 7 bases from J; bases unmatched to any gene: 15. CDR1 is SQVTM and CDR2 is ANQGSEA in the germline V gene. The CDR3 coding sequence is TGCAGCGTTGAAGACAGGGCGACGGCGCGGGAGTCAAATGAGCAGTTCTTC. Amino acids: CSVEDRATARESNEQFF.

The genes are TRBV2 and TRBJ1-1; D is unclear. The V gene lost 1 base and the J gene lost 4 bases, with 7 bases spanning the gap. There are 13 residues in the CDR3. Germline CDR1 SNHLY, CDR2 FYNNEI. The CDR3 nucleotides are TGTGCCAGCAGTGAAGGACATCGCACTGAAGCTTTCTTT. It yields the protein CASSEGHRTEAFF.

The V gene is TRBV20-1, the J gene TRBJ2-7; no definite D call. Germline lookup yields CDR1 DFQATT and CDR2 SNEGSKA (reference sequence). The CDR3 totals 11 residues. Trimming removed 6 bases from V and 2 bases from J, with 8 bases in between. CDR3: CSAQMAYEQYF. The CDR3 DNA reads TGCAGTGCGCAAATGGCCTACGAGCAGTACTTC.

The chain couples TRBV10-2 to TRBJ2-1, with TRBD2 matching over 10 bases. After removal of 7 bases from V and 9 bases from J, the junction contained 6 bases not matched to a gene. In germline, CDR1 is WSHSY, CDR2 SAAADI. The CDR3 is 13 amino acids. CDR3 sequence (DNA): TGCGCCAGCAAAGGGACTAGCGCCACTGAGCAGTTCTTC. This translates into CASKGTSATEQFF.

CDR3 DNA: TGTGCCAGCCAAGCTGGGCCCGCAACCTACGAGCAGTACTTC. This sequence encodes CASQAGPATYEQYF. The V and J genes are TRBV2 and TRBJ2-7; D is uncertain. V lost 8 bases and J lost 2, with 16 bases in between. This CDR3 spans 14 amino acids. The germline gives CDR1 SNHLY, CDR2 FYNNEI.

V gene TRBV14 combines with J gene TRBJ2-3; 8 bases align to TRBD1. This CDR3 is built from 16 residues. Looked up from germline, CDR1 is SGHDN and CDR2 is FVKESK. V trimming: 4 bases; J trimming: 3 bases; junction bases outside the gene matches: 9. For the CDR3, the DNA is TGTGCCAGCAGCCTTCGGACAGGGCTGGCGACAGATACGCAGTATTTT. Protein: CASSLRTGLATDTQYF.

This clone came up a few times. The CDR3 DNA reads TGCGCCAGCAGCAGATATAGCGGGAGAAGGGACGAGCAGTACTTC. Its protein product is CASSRYSGRRDEQYF. The rearrangement uses TRBV5-1 and TRBJ2-7; 9 positions agree with TRBD2. After removal of 4 bases from V and 5 bases from J, the junction contained 10 bases not matched to a gene. This CDR3 is built from 15 residues. Germline values: CDR1 SGHRS, CDR2 YFSETQ.

This clone was recorded once. V usage is TRBV5-6 and J usage is TRBJ1-1, with no clear D. The germline CDR1 and CDR2 sequences are SGHDT and YYEEEE. The length of the CDR3 is 15 residues. Trimming cost V 0 bases and J 0 bases, with 9 bases left between them. This chain's CDR3 is CASSLVGVMNTEAFF. The CDR3, as DNA: TGTGCCAGCAGCTTGGTTGGAGTTATGAACACTGAAGCTTTCTTT.

The chain recombines TRBV15 with TRBJ2-1; TRBD2 matches 7 bases. The germline V gene encodes CDR1 LNHNV and CDR2 YYDKDF (reference sequence). The junction had 0 bases not matched to a gene; V was cut back by 0 bases and J by 1 base. The CDR3 covers 15 residues. CDR3 bases: TGTGCCACCAGCAGAGAGCGGGGGTCCTACAATGAGCAGTTCTTC. This codes for CATSRERGSYNEQFF.

The CDR3 loop reads CASSQGLAVGYEQYF. The CDR3 bases are TGCGCCAGCAGCCAAGGGTTAGCGGTCGGGTACGAGCAGTACTTC. The V gene is TRBV4-1, the J gene TRBJ2-7; weak D call: TRBD2 (6 bases). The ends were cut back, 1 base at V and 4 bases at J, with 14 bases in the middle. The CDR3 totals 15 residues. Germline loops: CDR1 MGHRA, CDR2 YSYEKL.

The chain employs TRBV19 and TRBJ2-5; D gene unclear. CDR1 and CDR2 from the germline V gene are LNHDA and SQIVND (reference sequence). This CDR3 contains 14 residues. The V end was cut by 4 bases, the J end by 1 base, with 10 bases between. The CDR3 reads CASSTPTFQETQYF. CDR3 coding DNA: TGTGCCAGTAGTACTCCGACCTTCCAAGAGACCCAGTACTTC.

The chain joins TRBV7-9 to TRBJ1-1; TRBD1 is a possible D gene (6 bases). Trimming cost V 1 base and J 5 bases, with 11 bases left between them. The V gene's germline CDR1 is SEHNR and CDR2 FQNEAQ (reference sequence). There are 14 residues in the CDR3. DNA of the CDR3: TGTGCCAGCAGCTTAGAGAGGGGGTGGACTGAAGCTTTCTTT. Translated: CASSLERGWTEAFF.

The chain employs TRBV29-1 and TRBJ2-7; D is ambiguous. The V gene's germline CDR1 is SQVTM and CDR2 ANQGSEA. The CDR3 contains 12 residues. Trimming shortened V by 4 bases and J by 3 bases, and 10 bases separated the two germline ends. The CDR3 coding sequence is TGCAGCGTTGCAGGTAACATCTACGAGCAGTACTTC. It translates to CSVAGNIYEQYF.

This clone was counted a single time. This sequence joins TRBV9 and TRBJ2-1; D gene uncertain. The germline gives CDR1 SGDLS, CDR2 YYNGEE. Trimming stripped 0 bases from V and 5 bases from J, with 9 bases between. The CDR3 totals 14 residues. The CDR3 loop is CASSVGGNDNEQFF. In DNA, the CDR3 is TGTGCCAGCAGCGTAGGTGGGAACGACAATGAGCAGTTCTTC.

The V gene is TRBV5-6, the J gene TRBJ1-1; D call uncertain. Trimming took off 3 bases at V and 1 base at J, with 10 bases between the two ends. The CDR3 contains 14 residues. Per germline, CDR1 SGHDT and CDR2 YYEEEE. In DNA, the CDR3 is TGTGCCAGCAGCTCGGCCGACACGAACACTGAAGCTTTCTTT. Protein: CASSSADTNTEAFF.